The 29 T cell receptor beta chains below all came from one sample that was sequenced in a study of T-cell reconstitution after alpha-beta-depleted transplantation in children (dated by TCRdb to the mid-2010s). Read against the paper, the sample's treatment or condition label means: allogeneic hematopoietic cell transplantation with graft depleted of TCRalphabeta T cells and CD19 B cells. The method was PCR. The listed sequencing device is Illumina HiSeq 2500. TCR library preparation used molecular barcoding, with unique molecular identifiers applied to normalize quantification of the TCRbeta repertoire. TCRdb applied fastp at Q25 and MiXCR to the public reads, then kept only in-frame beta chains. CDR3 protein sequences are deduplicated, and each keeps its most common genes and DNA. The sample table shows 70,000 or so distinct CDR3 sequences, and around 9.9% are seen once. The ten biggest clones cover approximately 13% of the sample.

Source: PBMCs, taken before TCRalphabeta/CD19-depleted stem cell transplant. Source of these receptors: a boy between 10 and 17 years old with acute myeloid leukemia, due to receive a stem cell transplant.

This clonotype showed up many times. The J gene is TRBJ2-5, the V gene TRBV3-1, with TRBD1 matching over 7 bases. Germline CDR1 reads LGHDT; CDR2 reads YNNKEL (reference sequence). The CDR3 totals 14 residues. Trimming at V came to 4 bases and at J to 4 bases, leaving 6 bases not matched to a gene. CDR3 sequence (DNA): TGTGCCAGCAGCCGACTGGACAGGTCAGAGACCCAGTACTTC. Its translation is CASSRLDRSETQYF.

This clonotype has at least ten counts. V usage is TRBV4-1 and J usage is TRBJ2-5, with D tentatively TRBD1 (7 bases). The CDR3 covers 15 residues. Trimming shortened V by 1 base and J by 7 bases, and 16 bases separated the two germline ends. Germline V gives CDR1 MGHRA, CDR2 YSYEKL. CDR3 in amino acids: CASSQVGQAGGTQYF. The CDR3 DNA reads as TGCGCCAGCAGCCAAGTTGGACAGGCCGGGGGGACCCAGTACTTC.

In its sample, this clonotype was seen many times. V is TRBV6-1 and J is TRBJ2-3; 11 bases fit TRBD2. The CDR3 length is 15 residues. The junction had 6 bases not matched to a gene; V was cut back by 6 bases and J by 4 bases. CDR1 and CDR2 (germline): MNHNS, SASEGT. CDR3 amino acids: CASRRTSGRADTQYF. CDR3 bases: TGTGCCAGCAGACGAACTAGCGGGAGAGCAGATACGCAGTATTTT.

This clonotype was counted at least ten times. The chain links TRBV12-3 or TRBV12-4 to TRBJ1-3; no clear D. The CDR3 loop spans 11 amino acids. Deletions cut 6 bases from V and 6 bases from J, with 6 bases between. Here the CDR3 DNA reads TGTGCCAGCAGCTCCCTAAACACCATATATTTT. It yields the protein CASSSLNTIYF.

This clonotype has at least ten counts. The rearrangement uses TRBV2 and TRBJ2-1, with 7 bases lining up with TRBD1. This CDR3 is 13 amino acids long. CDR1 and CDR2 from the germline V gene are SNHLY and FYNNEI. The junction had 5 bases not matched to a gene; V was cut back by 4 bases and J by 8 bases. CDR3 DNA: TGTGCCAGCAGTGGACAGGGTTGGGATGAGCAGTTCTTC. Its translation: CASSGQGWDEQFF.

This clonotype has a count of ten or more. Mismatch with germline at one junction end may stem from a read error. The gene calls are TRBV7-2 and TRBJ2-7; 11 nucleotides align to TRBD2. This CDR3 contains 15 residues. Per the germline V gene, CDR1 is SGHTA and CDR2 is FQGNSA. CDR3 DNA: TGTGCCAGCAGCCTAGCGGGAGGAAACTCCTACGAGCAGTACTTC. Protein: CASSLAGGNSYEQYF.

This clonotype was counted many times. V and J are TRBV6-5 and TRBJ2-7; 7 nucleotides align to TRBD1. V gave up 4 bases and J gave up 4 bases; unmatched junction bases: 13. This CDR3 has 16 residues. CDR1 and CDR2 from the germline V gene are MNHEY and SVGAGI. This CDR3 reads CASSWLYGDSTYEQYV. CDR3 sequence (DNA): TGTGCCAGCAGTTGGTTGTACGGGGACAGTACTTACGAGCAGTACGTC.

This clonotype has just a few counts. The chain joins TRBV15 to TRBJ2-5, with D perhaps matching TRBD2 (6 bases). The CDR3 is 16 amino acids. Trimming stripped 3 bases from V and 2 bases from J, with 16 bases between. The V gene's germline CDR1 is LNHNV and CDR2 YYDKDF (reference sequence). CDR3 bases: TGTGCCACCAGCAGCCTCCAGGGACTCGTGCAAGAGACCCAGTACTTC. Translated, it gives CATSSLQGLVQETQYF.

This clonotype came up many times. This rearrangement joins TRBV12-3 or TRBV12-4 to TRBJ2-1, with a tentative D call TRBD1 (6 bases). Trimming took 4 bases from V and 0 from J, leaving 10 bases between them. The CDR3 is made up of 15 amino acids. The CDR3 nucleotides are TGTGCCAGCAGTTCAGGGGTCATCTCCTACAATGAGCAGTTCTTC. Its translation is CASSSGVISYNEQFF.

This clonotype showed up just a few times. The CDR3 reads CASSFRGVATNEKLFF. The DNA of the CDR3 is TGTGCCAGCAGTTTCAGGGGTGTTGCAACTAATGAAAAACTGTTTTTT. The chain links TRBV6-5 to TRBJ1-4; weak D call: TRBD1 (6 bases). CDR1 is MNHEY, CDR2 SVGAGI, per germline. The germline V and J ends were trimmed by 4 bases and 0 bases, with 12 bases remaining between them. This CDR3 spans 16 amino acids.

This clonotype was recorded at least ten times. CDR3 DNA sequence: TGTGCCAGCAGTTTAATTGTAGTCCACGAGCAGTACTTC. Its protein is CASSLIVVHEQYF. The chain carries TRBV12-3 or TRBV12-4 and TRBJ2-7; D not certain. Trimming took 2 bases from V and 5 from J, leaving 10 bases between them. This CDR3 is 13 amino acids long.

The chain is built from TRBV10-1 and TRBJ1-1, with 7 positions matching TRBD1. This CDR3 is 15 amino acids long. V gave up 2 bases and J gave up 4 bases; unmatched junction bases: 7. From germline, CDR1 is WNHNN and CDR2 SYGVQD (reference sequence). CDR3 sequence: CASSEVTGRGTEAFF. In DNA form, the CDR3 reads TGCGCCAGCAGTGAGGTGACAGGGCGCGGCACTGAAGCTTTCTTT.

This clonotype was found a few times. The chain employs TRBV6-5 and TRBJ2-1; 9 bases are shared with TRBD2. CDR1 is MNHEY and CDR2 is SVGAGI in the germline V gene. The CDR3 consists of 13 residues. The DNA of the CDR3 is TGTGTCTGCCGCGCTAGCGGGATCCATGAGCAGTTCTTC. Protein sequence: CVCRASGIHEQFF.

This clonotype was seen ten or more times. This chain joins TRBV20-1 and TRBJ2-7; the D is unclear. Looked up from germline, CDR1 is DFQATT and CDR2 is SNEGSKA (reference sequence). V lost 0 bases and J lost 9, with 9 bases in between. The CDR3 length is 11 residues. CDR3 DNA: TGCAGTGCTAGAGACCTCGCGGTGCAGTACTTC. It encodes CSARDLAVQYF.

This clonotype was found many times. The J gene is TRBJ2-4, the V gene TRBV12-3 or TRBV12-4; D unresolved. The V and J ends lost 6 bases and 0 bases respectively, with 21 bases between them. The CDR3 spans 18 residues. CDR3 sequence: CASSDNRLAPVAKNIQYF. The CDR3 region has the DNA TGTGCCAGCAGCGATAACCGTTTGGCCCCGGTAGCCAAAAACATTCAGTACTTC.

There are many counts of this clonotype. The chain joins TRBV20-1 to TRBJ2-7; D may be TRBD1 (6 bases). The germline V gene encodes CDR1 DFQATT and CDR2 SNEGSKA (reference sequence). V was cut by 0 bases and J by 6 bases, with 15 bases left in between. The CDR3 spans 14 residues. CDR3 sequence reads: CSARDGTTLTEQYV. CDR3 bases: TGCAGTGCTAGAGATGGGACAACCCTCACCGAGCAGTACGTC.

The genes are TRBV6-6 and TRBJ1-2; tentatively, D is TRBD1 (5 bases). The V end lost 0 bases, the J end lost 4 bases, and 9 bases lay between the germline ends. Germline lookup yields CDR1 MNHNY and CDR2 SVGAGI (reference sequence). The CDR3 runs 14 residues. The CDR3 nucleotides read TGTGCCAGCAGTTACTCCCGGGACGGCTATGGCTACACCTTC. Residues: CASSYSRDGYGYTF.

There are many counts of this clonotype. The rearrangement joins TRBV7-2 to TRBJ2-1; 10 bases fit TRBD2. The CDR3 covers 15 residues. CDR1 and CDR2 from the germline V gene are SGHTA and FQGNSA. The J segment lost 8 bases and the V segment lost 0 bases, leaving 4 bases of the junction unmatched. The CDR3 region is CASSLASSGSYEQFF. CDR3 nucleotides: TGTGCCAGCAGCTTAGCCTCTAGCGGGAGCTATGAGCAGTTCTTC.

This clonotype was observed many times. One end of the junction is discordant with germline, which a read error may explain. CDR3 sequence: CASSASSGSGDNEQFF. Here the CDR3 DNA reads TGTGCTAGCAGCGCTTCTAGCGGGAGCGGGGACAATGAGCAGTTCTTC. The chain has TRBV7-7 and TRBJ2-1; 10 bases line up with TRBD2. This CDR3 has 16 amino acids. CDR1 SSHAT and CDR2 FNYEAQ come from the germline V gene (reference sequence).

This clonotype has ten or more counts. The chain is built from TRBV7-9 and TRBJ2-3, with D tentatively TRBD1 or TRBD2 (5 bases each). Trimming took off 2 bases at V and 0 bases at J, with 12 bases between the two ends. This CDR3 is built from 16 residues. Germline assignment: CDR1 SEHNR and CDR2 FQNEAQ (reference sequence). CDR3 DNA: TGTGCCAGCAGCTTACGTGGGGGACGGAGCACAGATACGCAGTATTTT. This codes for CASSLRGGRSTDTQYF.

This clonotype was seen ten or more times. J is TRBJ2-7 and V is TRBV28; D gene unclear. This CDR3 has 13 amino acids. Looked up from germline, CDR1 is MDHEN and CDR2 is SYDVKM. Trimming took off 1 base at V and 3 bases at J, with 7 bases between the two ends. CDR3 nucleotides: TGTGCCAGCAGTTTATCTCGCGGCTACGAGCAGTACTTC. Protein sequence: CASSLSRGYEQYF.

This clonotype was picked up one time. The genes are TRBV27 and TRBJ1-5; D gene uncertain. With the DNA end fitting TRBJ2-3 better, the J assignment may be wrong. CDR3 length: 15 amino acids. Germline loops: CDR1 MNHEY, CDR2 SMNVEV (reference sequence). The CDR3 region is CASSFESGRGQPQYF. CDR3 in DNA: TGTGCCAGCAGTTTTGAGTCGGGTAGAGGCCAGCCCCAGTATTTT.

The table lists this clonotype with many counts. This chain uses TRBV4-2 with TRBJ2-7, with 9 bases aligning to TRBD2. The V gene end was trimmed by 1 base and the J gene end by 2 bases; junction bases not matched to a gene: 9. Looked up from germline, CDR1 is LGHNA and CDR2 is YNFKEQ. This CDR3 spans 17 amino acids. The CDR3 loop reads CASSQVNLAGTAYEQYF. CDR3 DNA: TGTGCCAGCAGCCAAGTAAACCTAGCGGGAACCGCCTACGAGCAGTACTTC.

V is TRBV27 and J is TRBJ2-3, with D tentatively TRBD2 (6 bases). Trimming left V 7 bases short and J 1 base short, with 18 bases between. This CDR3 has 16 amino acids. Germline assignment: CDR1 MNHEY and CDR2 SMNVEV (reference sequence). CDR3 amino acids: CASNARGAGRTDTQYF. The CDR3 nucleotides are TGTGCCAGCAACGCCCGGGGAGCGGGCCGCACAGATACGCAGTATTTT.

This clonotype was detected ten times or more. The chain couples TRBV12-3 or TRBV12-4 to TRBJ2-2, with TRBD2 matching 9 bases. This CDR3 contains 14 residues. With 7 bases clipped from V and 1 base from J, the junction kept 1 base outside the gene matches. The CDR3 is CASKLAGNTGELFF. The CDR3 nucleotides read TGTGCCAGCAAACTAGCGGGGAACACCGGGGAGCTGTTTTTT.

The rearrangement links TRBV5-1 to TRBJ2-6; 7 nucleotides align to TRBD2. The germline V gene encodes CDR1 SGHRS and CDR2 YFSETQ. V lost 0 bases to trimming and J lost 4 bases; unmatched junction nucleotides: 7. The CDR3 is made up of 17 amino acids. The CDR3 DNA reads as TGCGCCAGCAGCTTGGCCGGGGGGAGGGCAGGGGCCAACGTCCTGACTTTC. Translating it yields CASSLAGGRAGANVLTF.

The gene calls are TRBV7-9 and TRBJ2-1; 7 bases map to TRBD2. J gave up 6 bases and V 1 base, and 6 bases lay outside the gene matches. Per germline, CDR1 SEHNR and CDR2 FQNEAQ (reference sequence). There are 15 residues in the CDR3. CDR3 loop: CASSLGGLLANEQFF. CDR3 nucleotide sequence: TGTGCCAGCAGCTTAGGGGGACTACTGGCCAATGAGCAGTTCTTC.

This clonotype was counted at least ten times. The chain is built from TRBV20-1 and TRBJ2-7, with D hard to call. CDR3 length: 12 residues. Trimming shortened V by 5 bases and J by 2 bases, and 10 bases separated the two germline ends. Germline values: CDR1 DFQATT, CDR2 SNEGSKA (reference sequence). The CDR3 spells CSAYRPPYEQYF. Here the CDR3 DNA reads TGCAGTGCTTACCGGCCACCCTACGAGCAGTACTTC.

This clonotype was detected ten times or more. The rearrangement links TRBV29-1 to TRBJ2-7, with a weak D call TRBD1 (6 bases). This CDR3 comprises 12 residues. The V gene lost 5 bases and the J gene lost 1 base, with 9 bases spanning the gap. The germline CDR1 and CDR2 sequences are SQVTM and ANQGSEA. CDR3 protein: CSVRTESYEQYF. CDR3 sequence (DNA): TGCAGCGTTCGGACAGAGTCCTACGAGCAGTACTTC.